This paragraph covers one TCR beta chain sequence. Trimming shortened V by 5 bases and J by 4 bases, and 11 bases separated the two germline ends. Per the germline V gene, CDR1 is MNHEY and CDR2 is SVGEGT. This CDR3 contains 14 residues. The data belong to a study of T cells in Graves' hyperthyroidism and ophthalmopathy. RNA transcripts provided the source from which TCR beta CDR3 regions were amplified. Primed by the HTBI set, a first-round RT-PCR was run on the TCR CDR3. TCRdb re-called the multiplex PCR reads through MiXCR, storing one row per CDR3 protein. The data show about 350,000 distinct CDR3 sequences, with roughly 13% seen just once and around 23% held by the top ten. Exclusion followed for patients with uncontrolled infection, other autoimmune disease, pregnancy or lactation. Diagnostic assessment was based on clinical symptoms, serum thyroxine and TRAb, thyroid ultrasound and orbital computed tomography. The authors obtained PBMCs from 10 ml of fresh peripheral blood.

The specimen sequenced was blood. The clonotype comes from a woman aged 25 to 39 with Graves' hyperthyroidism. The chain links TRBV6-2 or TRBV6-3 to TRBJ2-2; D may be TRBD1 (6 bases). CDR3 in amino acids: CASSRTDTTGELFF. Written as DNA, the CDR3 is TGTGCCAGCAGTCGGACAGATACCACCGGGGAGCTGTTTTTT.